These T cell receptor beta chains were read from a single sample in a study of cytomegalovirus exposure and HLA in healthy donors. The method was immunoSEQ multiplex PCR; TCRdb's version includes in-frame clones alone and lacks a portion of them. The data contain 160,000 or so clones, around 75% of them singletons. Source material: PBMCs. These TCRs come from a man between 18 and 35 years old in good health and CMV-seropositive. CDR3s include the opening cysteine and the closing phenylalanine or tryptophan. D genes are given only for firm matches. Some rows have no size entry. The others give once, few or many, or a class for an expanded clone.

j_gene | abundance | v_gene | d_gene | CDR3nt | CDR3aa
TRBJ1-4 | NA | TRBV19 | TRBD1 | TGTGCCAGTAGTATGACAGGGGGAGCTAATGAAAAACTGTTTTTT | CASSMTGGANEKLFF
TRBJ2-4 | few | TRBV5-1 | NA | TGCGCCAGCAGTTACGGGAACATTCAGTACTTC | CASSYGNIQYF
TRBJ1-1 | NA | TRBV10-2 | TRBD1 | TGCGCCAGCAGTAGTTCAGGGGGAACTGAAGCTTTCTTT | CASSSSGGTEAFF
TRBJ1-5 | few | TRBV19 | TRBD1 | TGTGCCAGTAGCCTCCGGGACAGGGATGATCAGCCCCAGCATTTT | CASSLRDRDDQPQHF
TRBJ1-1 | medium-sized | TRBV6-6 | NA | TGTGCCAGCAGTTCGAGGGAGAACACTGAAGCTTTCTTT | CASSSRENTEAFF
TRBJ2-3 | NA | TRBV27 | NA | TGTGCCAGCAGTTTAATCGGTGATACGCAGTATTTT | CASSLIGDTQYF
TRBJ1-5 | NA | TRBV18 | NA | TGTGCCAGCTCAACTGAACAGGCCTATAGCAATCAGCCCCAGCATTTT | CASSTEQAYSNQPQHF
TRBJ1-2 | NA | TRBV19 | TRBD1 | TGTGCCAGTAGTATAGGGACAGGGTCGGCCTATGGCTACACCTTC | CASSIGTGSAYGYTF
TRBJ1-2 | NA | TRBV2 | NA | TGTGCCAGCAGGGGCAGCTATGGCTACACCTTC | CASRGSYGYTF
TRBJ2-1 | NA | TRBV19 | TRBD2 | TGTGCCGCGAGCCAAGCGGGGAAGTTGGTAAGTGAGCAGTTCTTC | CAASQAGKLVSEQFF
TRBJ1-2 | NA | TRBV27 | TRBD1 | TGTGCCAGCAGTCCTTACCGGACAGGGCTGGATGGCTACACCTTC | CASSPYRTGLDGYTF
TRBJ2-1 | NA | TRBV5-1 | TRBD2 | TGCGCCAGCAGCTTGTATAGGACTAGCGGGGGGAATGAGCAGTTCTTC | CASSLYRTSGGNEQFF
TRBJ2-6 | NA | TRBV28 | NA | TGTGCCAGCAGTCCGGCCGGGATCCCGTCTGGGGCCAACGTCCTGACTTTC | CASSPAGIPSGANVLTF
TRBJ1-2 | NA | TRBV5-6 | TRBD1 | TGTGCCAGCAGCCCTACTTCCGGGACAGGGTTCTATGGCTACACCTTC | CASSPTSGTGFYGYTF
TRBJ2-2 | NA | TRBV5-1 | NA | TGCGCCAGCAGCTTGGGGGGAGCGAACACCGGGGAGCTGTTTTTT | CASSLGGANTGELFF
TRBJ2-3 | NA | TRBV11-3 | NA | TGTGCCAGCAGCCACACAGATACGCAGTATTTT | CASSHTDTQYF
TRBJ1-2 | NA | TRBV6-5 | NA | TGTGCCAGCAGCTCCCCCGCGGGGGCTAACTATGGCTACACCTTC | CASSSPAGANYGYTF
TRBJ1-1 | NA | TRBV27 | NA | TGTGCCAGCAGCCGGGGGACCAGTGGGAACACTGAAGCTTTCTTT | CASSRGTSGNTEAFF
TRBJ1-1 | once | TRBV23-1 | NA | TGCGCCGGGGCGGGGTGGGACACTGAAGCTTTCTTT | CAGAGWDTEAFF
TRBJ2-1 | NA | TRBV5-1 | TRBD2 | TGCGCCAGCAGCGTCGGGGGGGCATCCTACAATGAGCAGTTCTTC | CASSVGGASYNEQFF
TRBJ2-6 | NA | TRBV18 | NA | TGTGCCAGCTCACCTTCAGGGCAGACCCTGACTTTC | CASSPSGQTLTF
TRBJ1-4 | NA | TRBV18 | TRBD1 | TGTGCCAGCTCGGCTGGGACAGGGGATAATGAAAAACTGTTTTTT | CASSAGTGDNEKLFF
TRBJ1-6 | NA | TRBV10-1 | NA | TGCGCCAGCAGCCACCGAGGAGGCCATCGTTGGCCGTGGCGGCCCCTCCACTTT | CASSHRGGHRWPWRPLHF
TRBJ2-3 | NA | TRBV27 | NA | TGTGCCAGCAGGATAGGGAGCGGCACAGATACGCAGTATTTT | CASRIGSGTDTQYF
TRBJ2-5 | NA | TRBV7-2 | NA | TGTGCCAGCAGCCCGGCGTGGGGACTCCAAGAGACCCAGTACTTC | CASSPAWGLQETQYF
TRBJ1-1 | NA | TRBV2 | NA | TGTGCCAGCAGCTTGGTGGCCACTGAAGCTTTCTTT | CASSLVATEAFF
TRBJ2-3 | NA | TRBV6-1 | TRBD2 | TGTGCCAGCAGAGCGGGGAACACAGATACGCAGTATTTT | CASRAGNTDTQYF
TRBJ2-1 | NA | TRBV5-4 | TRBD2 | TGTGCCAGCAGCGCGGGACTAGCGGGGGCCATCTCCTACAATGAGCAGTTCTTC | CASSAGLAGAISYNEQFF
TRBJ1-3 | NA | TRBV7-9 | NA | TGTGCCAGCAGCTTTATCGGGCGGACTTCTGGACTGGGAAACACCATATATTTT | CASSFIGRTSGLGNTIYF
TRBJ1-3 | NA | TRBV28 | NA | TGTGCCAGCACCACACAGGCATACTCTGGAAACACCATATATTTT | CASTTQAYSGNTIYF
TRBJ1-1 | NA | TRBV7-3 | NA | TGTGCCAGCAGCTTAAATCCGAATGAGGGTGCAGGTGAAGCTTTCTTT | CASSLNPNEGAGEAFF
TRBJ1-2 | NA | TRBV7-9 | NA | TGTGCCAGCAGCCCATCACCCGGGAATAACTATGGCTACACCTTC | CASSPSPGNNYGYTF
TRBJ1-4 | NA | TRBV9 | NA | TGTGCCAGCAGCGGTATGACAGGAATTAATGAAAAACTGTTTTTT | CASSGMTGINEKLFF
TRBJ2-4 | NA | TRBV6-5 | TRBD1 | TGTGCCAGCAGTACCGACAGGGCGGGAAACATTCAGTACTTC | CASSTDRAGNIQYF
TRBJ2-3 | few | TRBV14 | NA | TGTGCCAGCAGCCAACGAGGGGGGGCCGCAGATACGCAGTATTTT | CASSQRGGAADTQYF